Given below is one TCR beta chain in context. Its cognate antigen is unknown. The data derive from a study of T cell repertoires in cytomegalovirus infection. Study-level background: Researchers turned to recently identified HLA-C-restricted CMV epitopes as well as well-studied HLA-B-restricted ones.

CDR3 length equals 11 residues. Looked up from germline, CDR1 is LNHDA and CDR2 is SQIVND (reference sequence). Trimming left V 7 bases short and J 5 bases short, with 8 bases between. TCRdb called the reads again in MiXCR, with one record for every CDR3 protein. Among around 770,000 distinct CDR3 sequences, 25% to 35% were seen once, and the ten largest hold about an eighth. This TCR came from a human donor in good health (CMV status not recorded). Some clones in this sample may be carry-over from other donors' samples. The source material was cultured CD8+ T cells from PBMCs, sampled from culture after CMV antigen stimulation. The chain carries TRBV19 and TRBJ2-5, with D hard to call. CDR3 DNA: TGTGCCAGTAACTTCCGGGAGACCCAGTACTTC. Amino acids: CASNFRETQYF.